This T cell receptor beta chain was recovered during a study of blood T cell repertoires in COVID-19. Overall study: Acute and convalescent COVID-19 specimens originated in the United States, Italy and Spain. T cells, B-cell-depleted T cells, or PBMCs supplied cDNA or gDNA.

Germline-derived CDR1 and CDR2 are SGHNT and YYREEE (reference sequence). The CDR3 spans 16 residues. Trimming removed 3 bases from V and 2 bases from J; junction bases left unmatched: 8. Original data processing: Estimation of nucleated cell counts was performed using reference gene primer amplification. The data were produced by immunoSEQ multiplex PCR, yet TCRdb's version contains in-frame clones alone and is incomplete. V and J calls and clone size are as listed in that table; D and trimming were resolved from the DNA. The table records some 300,000 clones, roughly 88% of them present only once. This TCR was sampled from a woman younger than 45 who had recovered from COVID-19. The sample was peripheral blood. The chain is built from TRBV5-4 and TRBJ2-3; 8 bases are a match to TRBD1. CDR3 bases: TGTGCCAGCAGCTCCCCAGGGGGCTTGTCCACAGATACGCAGTATTTT. Translating gives CASSSPGGLSTDTQYF.